The sequence of this T cell receptor (beta chain) was determined in a study of blood T cell repertoires in COVID-19. Study as a whole: Samples of COVID-19 (acute and convalescent) were obtained from the United States, Italy and Spain.

V was clipped by 5 bases and J by 7 bases; unmatched bases: 17. There are 19 residues in the CDR3. Per the germline V gene, CDR1 is LNHDA and CDR2 is SQIVND (reference sequence). Authors' analysis steps: Amplified reference gene primers provided the basis for estimating nucleated cell counts. TCRdb's table, derived via immunoSEQ multiplex PCR, lists solely in-frame clones and lacks some. V and J calls and clone size are those listed in that table; D and trimming were worked out from the DNA. The profile shows about 50,000 clones, roughly 83% of them singletons. Material for sequencing was peripheral blood. The V call is TRBV19, the J call TRBJ2-5; 15 positions agree with TRBD2. The receptor was isolated from a human donor in a cohort sampled during active COVID-19. CDR3 coding DNA: TGTGCCAGTAGTTCACCGGGACTAGCGGGGGGCTTACCAAGAGGGACCCAGTACTTC. Amino acid sequence: CASSSPGLAGGLPRGTQYF.